Listed here is a single T cell receptor (beta chain). As yet, its antigen is unknown. Here immunoSEQ multiplex PCR was the method, and the copy in TCRdb shows in-frame clones only, minus some. This table has around 19,000 clones, roughly 72% appearing once. This record belongs to a study of somatic mutations in cytotoxic T cells in rheumatoid arthritis. Study conclusions and caveats: Among approximately 60 patients, roughly 8 showed a largest CD8+ clone that surpassed 20% of CD8+ cells.

The sequence came from a man aged 60 to 69 in good health. Sequencing used CD8+ T cells sorted from blood.

CDR3 protein: CASSQDTGGAYGYTF. CDR3 sequence (DNA): TGCGCCAGCAGCCAAGATACCGGAGGGGCCTATGGCTACACCTTC. This chain joins TRBV4-1 and TRBJ1-2, with D possibly TRBD1 on 5 matching bases. Germline CDR1 and CDR2: MGHRA and YSYEKL. V lost 0 bases and J lost 4, with 12 bases in between. This CDR3 contains 15 residues.